Each of the 10 T cell receptor beta chains below was sequenced from the same sample in a study of T cell repertoires in cytomegalovirus infection. MiXCR, applied by TCRdb to the reads, yields one record per CDR3 protein. The sample records approximately 990,000 distinct CDR3 sequences, under 40% being singletons. No antigen has been identified for these receptors. The specimen was cultured CD8+ T cells from PBMCs, collected from culture after CMV antigen stimulation. Receptors were obtained from a human donor in good health (CMV status not recorded). Some clones in this sample may be carry-over from other donors' samples.

This chain links TRBV6-2 or TRBV6-3 with TRBJ2-4; 7 nucleotides match TRBD2. V was pared by 3 bases and J by 0 bases, with 11 bases of the junction left unmatched. The germline CDR1 and CDR2 sequences are MNHEY and SVGEGT. CDR3 length: 18 residues. CDR3 nucleotides: TGTGCCAGCAGTTATCCCCTCATAGCGGGTGTAGCCAAAAACATTCAGTACTTC. Translating gives CASSYPLIAGVAKNIQYF.

This sequence joins TRBV20-1 and TRBJ2-1; tentative D call: TRBD2 (7 bases). CDR1 is DFQATT, CDR2 SNEGSKA, per germline (reference sequence). The CDR3 contains 12 residues. Trimming removed 1 base from V and 8 bases from J, with 9 bases in between. The CDR3 DNA reads TGCAGTGCTAGAGGAGGGGGGGATGAGCAGTTCTTC. Translation: CSARGGGDEQFF.

V gene TRBV27 combines with J gene TRBJ1-1; TRBD1 matches at 7 bases. With V trimmed by 4 bases and J by 10 bases, 12 bases remained unmatched. Germline V lookup: CDR1 MNHEY, CDR2 SMNVEV (reference sequence). The CDR3 covers 14 residues. The CDR3 sequence is CASSSYRDSLRAFF. The CDR3 bases are TGTGCCAGCAGTTCCTACCGGGACAGCCTGAGAGCTTTCTTT.

This clonotype was detected only a few times. The V gene is TRBV7-8, the J gene TRBJ1-1; D perhaps matches TRBD1 (6 bases). Looked up from germline, CDR1 is SGHVS and CDR2 is FQNEAQ. The CDR3 is 14 amino acids. V was trimmed by 2 bases and J by 6 bases, leaving 13 bases between them. The CDR3 here is CASSLRTGRAEAFF. The CDR3 coding sequence is TGTGCCAGCAGCTTACGAACAGGGCGCGCTGAAGCTTTCTTT.

The table lists this clonotype with a count of one. Given a much more abundant clone one base away, this may be a read error. This chain connects TRBV6-1 to TRBJ1-5; D possibly corresponds to TRBD1 (6 bases). The germline gives CDR1 MNHNS, CDR2 SASEGT. This CDR3 region has 15 residues. Trimming stripped 8 bases from V and 4 bases from J, with 18 bases between. DNA of the CDR3: TGTGCCAGCGAGGGGGGGCAGGAGCCAAATCAGCCCCAGCATTTT. Translating gives CASEGGQEPNQPQHF.

The chain employs TRBV28 and TRBJ1-6; D might be TRBD1 (5 bases). The germline V gene encodes CDR1 MDHEN and CDR2 SYDVKM. V lost 5 bases to trimming and J lost 1 base, with 12 bases between them. The CDR3 covers 16 residues. CDR3 loop: CASSRFTGSYNSPLHF. In nucleotides, the CDR3 is TGTGCCAGCAGTCGATTTACAGGATCCTATAATTCACCCCTCCACTTT.

CDR3 bases: TGTGCCAGCAGTTTAAATTGGGACCGGGTGTTTGATGAAAAACTGTTTTTT. Its translation is CASSLNWDRVFDEKLFF. J is TRBJ1-4 and V is TRBV28, with D tentatively TRBD1 (5 bases). There are 17 residues in the CDR3. From germline, CDR1 is MDHEN and CDR2 SYDVKM. V lost 2 bases, J lost 6 bases, and 19 bases lay in between.

This rearrangement joins TRBV9 to TRBJ2-1; TRBD1 aligns across 11 bases. The length of the CDR3 is 19 residues. Germline loops: CDR1 SGDLS, CDR2 YYNGEE. V was clipped by 0 bases and J by 6 bases; unmatched bases: 14. The CDR3 sequence is CASSVVGGQGAQPGNEQFF. CDR3 in DNA: TGTGCCAGCAGCGTAGTAGGAGGACAGGGGGCGCAACCGGGCAATGAGCAGTTCTTC.

The V gene is TRBV7-9, the J gene TRBJ2-1; D call uncertain. V was trimmed by 5 bases and J by 0 bases, leaving 17 bases between them. The length of the CDR3 is 17 residues. Germline loops: CDR1 SEHNR, CDR2 FQNEAQ (reference sequence). In DNA form, the CDR3 reads TGTGCCAGCAGCCAAGGACGCCGTGGGCCCTCCTACAATGAGCAGTTCTTC. The encoded protein is CASSQGRRGPSYNEQFF.

This clonotype showed up just a few times. This chain connects TRBV2 to TRBJ2-7, with 7 bases that match TRBD1. The CDR3 has 12 amino acids. CDR1 and CDR2 from the germline V gene are SNHLY and FYNNEI. Trimming took 7 bases from V and 4 from J; bases not matched to a gene: 4. The CDR3 sequence: CASNDRVYEQYF. Written as DNA, the CDR3 is TGTGCCAGCAATGACAGGGTGTACGAGCAGTACTTC.